This TCR beta chain was found in a study of Ad26.COV2.S vaccination and SARS-CoV-2 variants. Only in-frame clones appear in the TCRdb table, and some are missing; sequencing was by immunoSEQ multiplex PCR. The data contain approximately 250,000 clones, approximately 88% of them singletons. The treatment is: over 15 received Ad26.COV2.S at low or high dose, single or two shots; roughly 5 received placebo; per-sample allocation not given. Sampling was done on day 63 after the first vaccine or placebo injection. Germline lookup yields CDR1 SEHNR and CDR2 FQNEAQ (reference sequence). V shed 6 bases and J 4 bases; nucleotides not matched to a gene: 20. The CDR3 runs 19 residues.

This chain uses TRBV7-9 with TRBJ2-2; 7 nucleotides align to TRBD1. The sample here was peripheral blood, taken in a trial of Ad26.COV2.S vaccine versus placebo. The source of this sequence is a person between 18 and 65 years old who received the Ad26.COV2.S COVID-19 vaccine or a placebo. DNA for the CDR3: TGTGCCAGCAGGGTGGCCCCCGGGACAGCCCTACCGGGCACCGGGGAGCTGTTTTTT. Its translation: CASRVAPGTALPGTGELFF.